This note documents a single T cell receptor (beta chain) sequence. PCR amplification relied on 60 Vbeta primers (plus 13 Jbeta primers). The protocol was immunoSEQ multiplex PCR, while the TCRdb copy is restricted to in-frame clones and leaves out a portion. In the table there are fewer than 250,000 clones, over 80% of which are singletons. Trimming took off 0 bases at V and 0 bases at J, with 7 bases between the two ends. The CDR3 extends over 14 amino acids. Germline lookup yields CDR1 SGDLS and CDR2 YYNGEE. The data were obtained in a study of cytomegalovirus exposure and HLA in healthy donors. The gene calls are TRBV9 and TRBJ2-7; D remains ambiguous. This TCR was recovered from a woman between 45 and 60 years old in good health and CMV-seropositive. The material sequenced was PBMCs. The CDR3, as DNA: TGTGCCAGCAGCGTAGACGGTGGCTCCTACGAGCAGTACTTC. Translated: CASSVDGGSYEQYF.